The T cell receptor beta chain described here comes from a study of identical twins. Study findings and constraints: Donors were not followed over many years; analysis was cross-sectional.

Notes on this clonotype: Its antigen is still unknown.

Germline V gene sequence: CDR1 SGHVS, CDR2 FQNEAQ. The V gene lost 5 bases and the J gene lost 1 base, with 14 bases spanning the gap. The length of the CDR3 is 16 residues. TCRdb ran MiXCR on the 5' RACE reads and lists one entry per CDR3 protein. The sample includes 250,000 to 350,000 distinct CDR3 sequences, about 8.1% seen only once; the top ten take roughly 2.1%. Separately, the same data were catalogued under a study of yellow fever vaccine responses in identical twins.

The sequenced material came from memory (CD45RO+) T cells sorted from blood. The J gene is TRBJ2-2, the V gene TRBV7-8; D tentatively fits TRBD1 or TRBD2 (6 bases each). This clonotype originated in a woman between 18 and 30 years old in good health. For the CDR3, the DNA is TGTGCCAGCAGCCCGCGGGGCAGGGGGAACACCGGGGAGCTGTTTTTT. Translation: CASSPRGRGNTGELFF.